This T cell receptor (beta chain) was captured in a study of T cell responses to AZD1222 COVID-19 vaccine. Study findings and constraints: It should be noted that donors were predominantly white British and more often female, and clonal diversity was possibly underestimated. Close to half of spike-specific TCRs reportedly recognize unmutated variant regions. There were repertoire samples only from the period after the peak T cell response.

About this clone itself: Its target is unknown.

The data were produced by immunoSEQ multiplex PCR, yet TCRdb's version contains in-frame clones alone and is incomplete. Of 130,000 to 150,000 clones listed, under 95% are singletons. This CDR3 contains 16 residues. Trimming removed 6 bases at V and 9 bases at J, with 24 bases between. The germline V gene encodes CDR1 LNHDA and CDR2 SQIVND (reference sequence). The chain couples TRBV19 to TRBJ1-5; no definite D call. The input for sequencing was peripheral blood, taken on day 0 of AZD1222 vaccination. This clonotype originated in an adult in good health. CDR3 sequence (DNA): TGTGCCAGTAGCCCATATCCTGAGGGTCACCCATCGCCCCAGCATTTT. Translating it yields CASSPYPEGHPSPQHF.